This T cell receptor beta chain comes out of a study of cytomegalovirus exposure and HLA in healthy donors. Findings of the study overall: A later analysis linked a missense variant in DCLRE1C to the trimming of TCR beta V and J genes. Other equally common chains were less clonally expanded than HLA-associated TCR beta chains, a later analysis showed.

Germline V gives CDR1 SEHNR, CDR2 FQNEAQ (reference sequence). The CDR3 has 16 residues. V was clipped by 5 bases and J by 10 bases, with 21 bases between them. Details on this clone: What it binds is unknown.

Both 60 Vbeta primers and 13 Jbeta primers went into the PCR. TCRdb keeps only in-frame clones here, not all; method: immunoSEQ multiplex PCR. The table has 140,000 or so clones, approximately 78% seen once. What was sequenced was PBMCs. The TCR originated in a woman aged 40 to 50 in good health and CMV-seropositive. The rearrangement joins TRBV7-9 to TRBJ1-6, with D possibly matching TRBD1 (5 bases). The CDR3 sequence is CASSLLGATENSPLHF. In DNA form, the CDR3 reads TGTGCCAGCAGCCTACTTGGGGCTACAGAGAACTCACCCCTCCACTTT.